This T cell receptor beta chain was found in a study of tumor and adjacent non-tumor tissue in lung cancer. Study results and limitations: In normal lung, the top 100 clones were significantly more dominant than in tumor. Shorter survival was associated with higher TCR diversity in tumors. Compared with tumor, normal lung showed significantly lower TCR diversity.

A modified ARM-PCR protocol with three rounds of nested PCR amplified TCRbeta. TCRdb ran MiXCR on the multiplex PCR reads and lists one entry per CDR3 protein. This table has fewer than 100,000 distinct CDR3 sequences, more than 75% appearing once. The template was RNA from unsorted bulk tissue. More than 3 cm separated this lung sample from the edge of the tumor. Chemotherapy-naive patients with new lung cancer underwent thoracic surgery in China, August–late 2014. Germline lookup yields CDR1 MNHEY and CDR2 SVGAGI. CDR3 size: 16 residues. Turning to this clonotype: What it recognizes is unknown. Its ends do not fully match the called genes, so a read error is possible.

The V call is TRBV6-5, the J call TRBJ2-1, with 7 bases lining up with TRBD1. The sample comprised distant non-tumor lung tissue. The TCR comes from a woman aged 50 to 60 with non-small cell lung cancer. DNA for the CDR3: TGTGCCAGTAGTCTCCGGGACAGCCCTACCTACGATGAGCAGTTTTTC. It encodes CASSLRDSPTYDEQFF.